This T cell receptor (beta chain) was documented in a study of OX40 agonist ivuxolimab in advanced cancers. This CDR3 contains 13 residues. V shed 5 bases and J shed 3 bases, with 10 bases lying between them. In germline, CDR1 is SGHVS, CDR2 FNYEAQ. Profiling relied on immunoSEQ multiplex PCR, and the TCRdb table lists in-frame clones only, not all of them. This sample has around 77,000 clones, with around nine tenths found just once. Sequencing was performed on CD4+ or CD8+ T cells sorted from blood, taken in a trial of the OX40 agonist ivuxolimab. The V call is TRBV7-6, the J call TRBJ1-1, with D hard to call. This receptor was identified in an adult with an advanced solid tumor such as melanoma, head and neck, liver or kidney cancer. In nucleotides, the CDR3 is TGTGCCAGCAGCCAAGAGTTGCACACTGAAGCTTTCTTT. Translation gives CASSQELHTEAFF.